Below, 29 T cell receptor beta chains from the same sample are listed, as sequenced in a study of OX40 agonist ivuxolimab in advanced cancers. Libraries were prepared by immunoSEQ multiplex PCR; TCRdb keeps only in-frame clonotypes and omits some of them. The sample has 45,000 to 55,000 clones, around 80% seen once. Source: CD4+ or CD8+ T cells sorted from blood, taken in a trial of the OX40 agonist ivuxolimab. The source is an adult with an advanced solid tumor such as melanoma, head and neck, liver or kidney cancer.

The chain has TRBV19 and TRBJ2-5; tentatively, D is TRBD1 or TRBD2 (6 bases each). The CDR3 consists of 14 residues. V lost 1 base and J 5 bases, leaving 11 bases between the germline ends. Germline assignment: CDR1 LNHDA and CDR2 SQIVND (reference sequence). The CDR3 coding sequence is TGTGCCAGTAGTATAGGAGGGGGGCGGGAGACCCAGTACTTC. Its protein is CASSIGGGRETQYF.

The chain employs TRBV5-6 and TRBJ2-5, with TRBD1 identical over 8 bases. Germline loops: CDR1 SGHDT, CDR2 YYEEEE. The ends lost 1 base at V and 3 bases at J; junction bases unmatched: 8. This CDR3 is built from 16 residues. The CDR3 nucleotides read TGTGCCAGCAGCTTGCGGTGGGCAGGGGGCAAAGAGACCCAGTACTTC. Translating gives CASSLRWAGGKETQYF.

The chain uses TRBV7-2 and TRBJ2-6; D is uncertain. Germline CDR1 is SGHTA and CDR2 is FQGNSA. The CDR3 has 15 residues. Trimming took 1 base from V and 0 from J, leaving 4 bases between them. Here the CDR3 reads CASSLGGSGANVLTF. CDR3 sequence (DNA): TGTGCCAGCAGCTTAGGCGGCTCTGGGGCCAACGTCCTGACTTTC.

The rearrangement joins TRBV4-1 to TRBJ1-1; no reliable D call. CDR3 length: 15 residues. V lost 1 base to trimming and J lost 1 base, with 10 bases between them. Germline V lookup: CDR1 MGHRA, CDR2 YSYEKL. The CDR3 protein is CASSQVGIKNTEAFF. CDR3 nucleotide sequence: TGCGCCAGCAGCCAAGTAGGCATTAAGAACACTGAAGCTTTCTTT.

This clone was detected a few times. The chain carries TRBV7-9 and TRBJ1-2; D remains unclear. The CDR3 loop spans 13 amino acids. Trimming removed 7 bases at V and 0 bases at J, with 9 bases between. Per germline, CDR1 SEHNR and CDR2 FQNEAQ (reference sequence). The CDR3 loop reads CASTKLANYGYTF. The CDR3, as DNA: TGTGCCAGCACCAAATTAGCTAACTATGGCTACACCTTC.

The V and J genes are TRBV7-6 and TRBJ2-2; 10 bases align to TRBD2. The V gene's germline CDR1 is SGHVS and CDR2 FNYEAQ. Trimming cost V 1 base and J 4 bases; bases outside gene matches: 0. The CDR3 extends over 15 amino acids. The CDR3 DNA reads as TGTGCCAGCAGCTTAGGGACTAGCGGCACCGGGGAGCTGTTTTTT. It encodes CASSLGTSGTGELFF.

CDR3 residues: CASSSTSANYGYTF. The CDR3, as DNA: TGTGCCAGCAGCTCGACATCTGCTAACTATGGCTACACCTTC. The V and J genes are TRBV11-2 and TRBJ1-2; D call uncertain. Germline CDR1 reads SGHAT; CDR2 reads FQNNGV. The CDR3 sequence is 14 residues long. Trimming took 4 bases from V and 0 from J, leaving 9 bases between them.

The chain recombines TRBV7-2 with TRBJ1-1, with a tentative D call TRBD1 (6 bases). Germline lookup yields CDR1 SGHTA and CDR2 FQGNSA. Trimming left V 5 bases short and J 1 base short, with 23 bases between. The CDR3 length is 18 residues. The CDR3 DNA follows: TGTGCCAGCAGCAGCACACAGGGCGGCCTCGCAGCGAACACTGAAGCTTTCTTT. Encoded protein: CASSSTQGGLAANTEAFF.

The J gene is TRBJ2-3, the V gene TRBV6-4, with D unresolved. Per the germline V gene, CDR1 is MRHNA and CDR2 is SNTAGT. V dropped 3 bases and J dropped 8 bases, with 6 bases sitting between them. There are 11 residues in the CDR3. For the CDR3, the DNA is TGTGCCAGCAGTGAGGGCGGTACGCAGTATTTT. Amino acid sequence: CASSEGGTQYF.

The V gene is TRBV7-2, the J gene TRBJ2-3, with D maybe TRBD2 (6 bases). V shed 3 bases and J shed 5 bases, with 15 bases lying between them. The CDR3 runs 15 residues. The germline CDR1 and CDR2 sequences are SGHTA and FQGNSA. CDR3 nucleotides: TGTGCCAGCAGCTTGATAGCGGCCCGGGAAGATACGCAGTATTTT. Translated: CASSLIAAREDTQYF.

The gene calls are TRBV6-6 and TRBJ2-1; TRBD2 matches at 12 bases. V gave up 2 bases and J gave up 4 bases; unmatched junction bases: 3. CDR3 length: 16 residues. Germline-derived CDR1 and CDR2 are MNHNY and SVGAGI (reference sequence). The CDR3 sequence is CASSYPTSGGYNEQFF. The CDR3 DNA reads TGTGCCAGCAGTTACCCTACTAGCGGGGGGTACAATGAGCAGTTCTTC.

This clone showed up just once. DNA of the CDR3: TGTGCCAGCAGTCCAAGGACAGGGGAGAATCAGCCCCAGCATTTT. It translates to CASSPRTGENQPQHF. J is TRBJ1-5 and V is TRBV7-8; 9 bases match TRBD1. Trimming cost V 6 bases and J 4 bases; bases outside gene matches: 7. This CDR3 has 15 amino acids. Germline V gene lookup returns CDR1 SGHVS and CDR2 FQNEAQ.

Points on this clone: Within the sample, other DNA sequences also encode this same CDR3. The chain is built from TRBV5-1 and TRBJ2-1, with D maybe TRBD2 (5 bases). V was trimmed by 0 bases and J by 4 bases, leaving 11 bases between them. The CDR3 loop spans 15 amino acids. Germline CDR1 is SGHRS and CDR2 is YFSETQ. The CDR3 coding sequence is TGCGCCAGCAGCTTGGAAGGAACTAGTTACAATGAGCAGTTCTTC. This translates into CASSLEGTSYNEQFF.

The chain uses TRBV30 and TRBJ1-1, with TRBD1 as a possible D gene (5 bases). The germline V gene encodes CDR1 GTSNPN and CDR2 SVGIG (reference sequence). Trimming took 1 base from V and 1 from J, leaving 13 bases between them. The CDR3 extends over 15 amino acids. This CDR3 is CAWSGMSGGNTEAFF. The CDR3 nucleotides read TGTGCCTGGAGTGGCATGTCCGGGGGGAACACTGAAGCTTTCTTT.

CDR3 in DNA: TGTGCCAGCAACAAGGGGGGGGCTAATGAAAAACTGTTTTTT. Encoded protein: CASNKGGANEKLFF. The chain links TRBV7-2 to TRBJ1-4; perhaps TRBD1 as D (6 bases). This CDR3 is built from 14 residues. Germline V gene sequence: CDR1 SGHTA, CDR2 FQGNSA. V lost 7 bases, J lost 3 bases, and 12 bases lay in between.

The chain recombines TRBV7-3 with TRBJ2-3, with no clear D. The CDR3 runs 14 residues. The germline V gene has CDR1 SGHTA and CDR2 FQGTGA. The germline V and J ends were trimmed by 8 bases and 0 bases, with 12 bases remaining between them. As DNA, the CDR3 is TGTGCCAGCTCTCCATTCTCTAGCACAGATACGCAGTATTTT. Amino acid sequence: CASSPFSSTDTQYF.

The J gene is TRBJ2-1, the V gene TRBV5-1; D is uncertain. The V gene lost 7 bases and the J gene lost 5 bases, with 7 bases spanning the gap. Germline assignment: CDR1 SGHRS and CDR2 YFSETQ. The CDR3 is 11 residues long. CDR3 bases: TGCGCCAGCCGTGATCACAATGAGCAGTTCTTC. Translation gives CASRDHNEQFF.

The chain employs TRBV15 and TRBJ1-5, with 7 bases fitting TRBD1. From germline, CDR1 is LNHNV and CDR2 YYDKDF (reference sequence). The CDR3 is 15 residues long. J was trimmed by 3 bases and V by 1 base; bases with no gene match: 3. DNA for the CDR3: TGTGCCACCAGCAGAGTAGGGGGCTCCAATCAGCCCCAGCATTTT. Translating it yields CATSRVGGSNQPQHF.

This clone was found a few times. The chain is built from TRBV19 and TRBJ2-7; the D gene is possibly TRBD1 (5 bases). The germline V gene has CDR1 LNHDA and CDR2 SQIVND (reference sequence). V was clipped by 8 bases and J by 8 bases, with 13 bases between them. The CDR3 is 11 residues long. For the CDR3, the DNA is TGTGCCAGTGGGGCAGGGTCAAAGCAGTACTTC. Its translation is CASGAGSKQYF.

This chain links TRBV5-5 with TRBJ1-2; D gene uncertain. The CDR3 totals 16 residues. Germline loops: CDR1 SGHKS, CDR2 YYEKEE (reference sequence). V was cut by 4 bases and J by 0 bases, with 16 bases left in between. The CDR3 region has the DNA TGTGCCAGCAGCCTCCTCGGGCAGGCGTCTAACTATGGCTACACCTTC. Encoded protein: CASSLLGQASNYGYTF.

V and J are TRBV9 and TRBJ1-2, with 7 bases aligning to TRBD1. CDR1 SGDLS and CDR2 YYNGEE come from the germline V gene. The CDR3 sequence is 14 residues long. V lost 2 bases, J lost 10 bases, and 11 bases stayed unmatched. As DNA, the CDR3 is TGTGCCAGCAGCGTGGGGGGAGAGGGACAGTACTACACCTTC. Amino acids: CASSVGGEGQYYTF. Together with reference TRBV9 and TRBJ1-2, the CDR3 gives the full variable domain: DSGVTQTPKHLITATGQRVTLRCSPRSGDLSVYWYQQSLDQGLQFLIQYYNGEERAKGNILERFSAQQFPDLHSELNLSSLELGDSALYFCASSVGGEGQYYTFGSGTRLTVV.

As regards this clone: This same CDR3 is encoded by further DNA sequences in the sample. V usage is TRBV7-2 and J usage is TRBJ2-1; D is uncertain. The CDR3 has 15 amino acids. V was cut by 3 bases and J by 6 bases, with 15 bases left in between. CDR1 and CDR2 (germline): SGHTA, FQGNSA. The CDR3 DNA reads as TGTGCCAGCAGCTTGCTTACCCAGCGACGCAATGAGCAGTTCTTC. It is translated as CASSLLTQRRNEQFF.

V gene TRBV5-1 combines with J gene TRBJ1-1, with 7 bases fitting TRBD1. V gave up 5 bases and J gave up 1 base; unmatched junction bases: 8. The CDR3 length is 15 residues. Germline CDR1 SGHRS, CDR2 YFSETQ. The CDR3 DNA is TGCGCCAGCAGAGCGACAGGGAATCCGAACACTGAAGCTTTCTTT. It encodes CASRATGNPNTEAFF.

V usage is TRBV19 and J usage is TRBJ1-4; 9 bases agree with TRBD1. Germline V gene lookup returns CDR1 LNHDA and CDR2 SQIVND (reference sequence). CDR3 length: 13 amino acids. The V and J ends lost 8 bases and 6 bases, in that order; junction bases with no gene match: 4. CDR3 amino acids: CASSTGGYEKLFF. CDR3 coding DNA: TGTGCCAGTTCGACAGGGGGATATGAAAAACTGTTTTTT.

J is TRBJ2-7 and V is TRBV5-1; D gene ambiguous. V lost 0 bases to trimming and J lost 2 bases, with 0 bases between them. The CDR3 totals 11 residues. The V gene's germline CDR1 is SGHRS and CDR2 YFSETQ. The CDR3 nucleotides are TGCGCCAGCAGCTTGGCCTACGAGCAGTACTTC. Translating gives CASSLAYEQYF.

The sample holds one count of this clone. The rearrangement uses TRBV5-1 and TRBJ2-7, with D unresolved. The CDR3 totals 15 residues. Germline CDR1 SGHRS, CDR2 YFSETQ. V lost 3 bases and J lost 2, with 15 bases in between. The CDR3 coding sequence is TGCGCCAGCAGCTCAGGCACGGCGGATGCCTACGAGCAGTACTTC. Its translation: CASSSGTADAYEQYF.

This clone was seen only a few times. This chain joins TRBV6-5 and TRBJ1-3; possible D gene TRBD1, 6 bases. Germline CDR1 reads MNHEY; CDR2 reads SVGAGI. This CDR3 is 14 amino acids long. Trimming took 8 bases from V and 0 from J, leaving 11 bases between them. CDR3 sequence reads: CASSTGSSGNTIYF. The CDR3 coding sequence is TGTGCCAGCTCGACAGGTTCCTCTGGAAACACCATATATTTT.

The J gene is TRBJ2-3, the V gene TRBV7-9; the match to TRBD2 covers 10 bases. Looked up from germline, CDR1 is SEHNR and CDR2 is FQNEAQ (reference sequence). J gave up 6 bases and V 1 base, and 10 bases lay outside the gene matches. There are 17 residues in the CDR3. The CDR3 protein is CASSLVGTPGLADTQYF. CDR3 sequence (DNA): TGTGCCAGCAGCTTAGTGGGGACTCCGGGACTAGCGGATACGCAGTATTTT.

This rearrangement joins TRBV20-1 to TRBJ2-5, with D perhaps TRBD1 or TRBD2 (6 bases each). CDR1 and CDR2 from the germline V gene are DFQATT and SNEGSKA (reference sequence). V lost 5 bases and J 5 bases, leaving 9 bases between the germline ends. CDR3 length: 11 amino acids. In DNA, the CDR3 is TGCAGTGCTCAAGGGGGGGAGACCCAGTACTTC. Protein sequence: CSAQGGETQYF.